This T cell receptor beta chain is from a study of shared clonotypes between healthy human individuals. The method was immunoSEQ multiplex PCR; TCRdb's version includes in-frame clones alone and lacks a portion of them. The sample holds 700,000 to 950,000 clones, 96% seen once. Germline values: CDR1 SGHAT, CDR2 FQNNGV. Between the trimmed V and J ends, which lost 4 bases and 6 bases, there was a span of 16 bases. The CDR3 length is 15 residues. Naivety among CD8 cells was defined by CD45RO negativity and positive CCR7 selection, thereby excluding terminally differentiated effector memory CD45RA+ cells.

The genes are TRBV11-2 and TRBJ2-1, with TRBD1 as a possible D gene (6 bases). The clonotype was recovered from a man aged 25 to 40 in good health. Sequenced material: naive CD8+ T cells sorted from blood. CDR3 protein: CASSSPLQGVNEQFF. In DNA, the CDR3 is TGTGCCAGCAGCTCCCCCCTACAGGGAGTCAATGAGCAGTTCTTC.